The 18 T cell receptor beta chains below come from one sample, sequenced in a study of OX40 agonist ivuxolimab in advanced cancers. Only in-frame clones appear in the TCRdb table, and some are missing; sequencing was by immunoSEQ multiplex PCR. The sample yields around 82,000 clones, 88% seen once. The sample here was CD4+ or CD8+ T cells sorted from blood, taken in a trial of the OX40 agonist ivuxolimab. These receptors came from an adult with an advanced solid tumor such as melanoma, head and neck, liver or kidney cancer.

The J gene is TRBJ2-7, the V gene TRBV27, with TRBD2 as a possible D gene (6 bases). CDR1 and CDR2 (germline): MNHEY, SMNVEV (reference sequence). V dropped 3 bases and J dropped 1 base, with 16 bases sitting between them. The length of the CDR3 is 16 residues. The CDR3 loop is CASSFMGGESSYEQYF. As DNA, the CDR3 is TGTGCCAGCAGTTTTATGGGCGGGGAGTCTTCCTACGAGCAGTACTTC.

The chain uses TRBV2 and TRBJ1-4; D gene ambiguous. Germline-derived CDR1 and CDR2 are SNHLY and FYNNEI. Trimming took 4 bases from V and 7 from J, leaving 16 bases between them. CDR3 size: 15 residues. This CDR3 reads CASSVDKSVGEKLFF. DNA of the CDR3: TGTGCCAGCAGTGTAGACAAGTCGGTCGGTGAAAAACTGTTTTTT.

V and J are TRBV5-3 and TRBJ1-2, with TRBD1 matching 9 bases. TRBV5-3 is an ORF; its function is uncertain. The CDR3 extends over 15 amino acids. V dropped 4 bases and J dropped 4; count of bases not matched to a gene: 8. In DNA form, the CDR3 reads TGTGCCAGAAGCCCGGACAGGGGCCCGGTCTATGGCTACACCTTC. Its protein product is CARSPDRGPVYGYTF.

The chain joins TRBV19 to TRBJ2-5, with D uncertain. Trimming removed 3 bases from V and 5 bases from J, with 13 bases in between. CDR3 size: 14 residues. The germline CDR1 and CDR2 sequences are LNHDA and SQIVND (reference sequence). CDR3 sequence (DNA): TGTGCCAGTAGTATTAGCAGGCTACAGGAGACCCAGTACTTC. Translated: CASSISRLQETQYF.

V usage is TRBV27 and J usage is TRBJ1-5; D is unresolved. The CDR3 covers 14 residues. Germline V CDR1 and CDR2: MNHEY, SMNVEV (reference sequence). Trimming removed 8 bases from V and 2 bases from J, with 13 bases in between. CDR3 coding DNA: TGTGCCAGCGGCGGCCTGGCAGGCAATCAGCCCCAGCATTTT. Its protein product is CASGGLAGNQPQHF.

The chain links TRBV4-3 to TRBJ1-1; 12 bases agree with TRBD1. Germline V gives CDR1 LGHNA, CDR2 YSLEER. This CDR3 spans 15 amino acids. The ends lost 3 bases at V and 3 bases at J; junction bases unmatched: 2. In DNA, the CDR3 is TGCGCCAGCAGCCAGGGACAGGGGGCCTACACTGAAGCTTTCTTT. It is translated as CASSQGQGAYTEAFF.

The V gene is TRBV5-5, the J gene TRBJ2-5, with D perhaps TRBD1 (6 bases). The CDR3 is 16 residues long. V lost 1 base to trimming and J lost 2 bases, with 15 bases between them. The germline V gene encodes CDR1 SGHKS and CDR2 YYEKEE (reference sequence). The CDR3 DNA is TGTGCCAGCAGCTTGACCGGACAGACCGAACAAGAGACCCAGTACTTC. It encodes CASSLTGQTEQETQYF.

The chain couples TRBV2 to TRBJ1-1, with D maybe TRBD1 (6 bases). V was shortened by 6 bases and J by 6 bases, with 11 bases between the two germline ends. CDR3 size: 12 residues. In germline, CDR1 is SNHLY, CDR2 FYNNEI. CDR3 sequence reads: CASSRGAAEAFF. CDR3 DNA sequence: TGTGCCAGCAGCAGGGGTGCGGCTGAAGCTTTCTTT.

This chain uses TRBV5-1 with TRBJ2-2; 9 bases map to TRBD1. Germline CDR1 is SGHRS and CDR2 is YFSETQ. The CDR3 totals 16 residues. V shed 5 bases, J shed 6 bases, and the junction held 11 bases outside the gene matches. CDR3 sequence: CASRRTGTGTAGELFF. Here the CDR3 DNA reads TGCGCCAGCAGGAGAACCGGGACAGGGACCGCCGGGGAGCTGTTTTTT.

The chain links TRBV9 to TRBJ2-1, with unresolved D. Trimming left V 4 bases short and J 8 bases short, with 19 bases between. CDR3 size: 15 residues. Germline V CDR1 and CDR2: SGDLS, YYNGEE. CDR3 DNA: TGTGCCAGCAGCAGGCTGGGTGTTCCCCACTATGAGCAGTTCTTC. This encodes CASSRLGVPHYEQFF.

The rearrangement joins TRBV19 to TRBJ2-5; the D is unclear. V lost 5 bases and J 4 bases, leaving 8 bases between the germline ends. CDR1 and CDR2 (germline): LNHDA, SQIVND (reference sequence). CDR3 length equals 12 residues. The CDR3 DNA reads TGTGCCAGTAGTTCCCTCACAGAGACCCAGTACTTC. This sequence encodes CASSSLTETQYF.

This clone came up a few times. This rearrangement joins TRBV6-6 to TRBJ2-1, with D perhaps given as TRBD1 or TRBD2 (6 bases each). Deletions cut 8 bases from V and 5 bases from J, with 16 bases between. Germline V gene data show CDR1 as MNHNY and CDR2 as SVGAGI (reference sequence). CDR3 length equals 14 residues. This CDR3 is CASSNRGPHNEQFF. The CDR3 nucleotides read TGTGCCAGCTCCAACCGGGGGCCCCACAATGAGCAGTTCTTC.

CDR3 sequence reads: CASSQDSTDTQYF. The CDR3 DNA follows: TGCGCCAGCAGTCAAGACAGCACAGATACGCAGTATTTT. This chain uses TRBV5-1 with TRBJ2-3, with D unclear. V lost 5 bases to trimming and J lost 0 bases, with 7 bases between them. Germline loops: CDR1 SGHRS, CDR2 YFSETQ. This CDR3 is built from 13 residues.

This clone is a singleton in its sample. V is TRBV5-6 and J is TRBJ1-2; 9 bases are shared with TRBD1. The germline V gene has CDR1 SGHDT and CDR2 YYEEEE. The V gene end was trimmed by 1 base and the J gene end by 6 bases; junction bases not matched to a gene: 7. The CDR3 is 15 residues long. The CDR3 spells CASSLFWDRANGYTF. The DNA of the CDR3 is TGTGCCAGCAGCTTGTTTTGGGACAGGGCGAATGGCTACACCTTC.

The rearrangement uses TRBV25-1 and TRBJ1-1; D unresolved. Germline lookup yields CDR1 MGHDK and CDR2 SYGVNS. This CDR3 contains 13 residues. V was pared by 4 bases and J by 10 bases, with 16 bases between. Written as DNA, the CDR3 is TGTGCCAGCAGTGCAACCTCGAGAGCGGGAGCTTTCTTT. Amino acid sequence: CASSATSRAGAFF.

This clone has only a few counts. The chain combines TRBV7-2 with TRBJ1-1; D remains ambiguous. This CDR3 is 11 amino acids long. V lost 3 bases to trimming and J lost 3 bases, with 2 bases between them. Germline-derived CDR1 and CDR2 are SGHTA and FQGNSA. The CDR3 sequence: CASSFYTEAFF. In nucleotides, the CDR3 is TGTGCCAGCAGCTTTTACACTGAAGCTTTCTTT.

J is TRBJ2-1 and V is TRBV11-3, with D perhaps TRBD1 (6 bases). The CDR3 totals 14 residues. The V end lost 6 bases, the J end lost 3 bases, and 12 bases lay between the germline ends. The germline gives CDR1 SGHNT, CDR2 YENEEA. The DNA for the CDR3 is TGTGCCAGCAGTGAGACGGGACACTACAATGAGCAGTTCTTC. Protein: CASSETGHYNEQFF.

V and J are TRBV6-5 and TRBJ1-3; no firm D call. Germline-derived CDR1 and CDR2 are MNHEY and SVGAGI. This CDR3 has 15 amino acids. The V gene lost 2 bases and the J gene lost 0 bases, with 8 bases spanning the gap. CDR3 bases: TGTGCCAGCAGTTACGTCAGCCACTCTGGAAACACCATATATTTT. It yields the protein CASSYVSHSGNTIYF.